This entry lists 20 T cell receptor beta chains sequenced from one sample in a study of response to subunit inactivated influenza vaccine (dated by TCRdb to the late 2010s). The library was built by means of RT-PCR. For sequencing, an Illumina HiSeq 2500 was employed. TCRdb reprocessing: public reads trimmed at Q25 with fastp, clones called with MiXCR, in-frame beta chains kept. Each entry is one CDR3 protein sequence, shown with its most common DNA and genes. A total of 500,000 to 600,000 distinct CDR3 sequences appear in this sample, approximately 7.7% of them only once. Of the sample, around 13% is held by the ten largest clones. Specimen: PBMCs from blood, collected 23 to 25 months after vaccination. The receptors shown here come from a man aged 50-75 years who received an inactivated influenza vaccine. Donor details come from another sample of the same person, matched by shared clones.

In this sample, this clonotype turned up many times. V and J are TRBV3-1 and TRBJ2-7, with TRBD1 matching over 8 bases. The CDR3 extends over 14 amino acids. Germline V gives CDR1 LGHDT, CDR2 YNNKEL (reference sequence). V was pared by 4 bases and J by 6 bases, with 8 bases of the junction left unmatched. The CDR3, as DNA: TGTGCCAGCAGCCCTGGATCAGGGGGCGGCGAGCAGTACTTC. This gives the protein CASSPGSGGGEQYF.

The V call is TRBV12-3 or TRBV12-4, the J call TRBJ2-1; D gene uncertain. Trimming cost V 1 base and J 10 bases, with 8 bases left between them. CDR3 length: 12 amino acids. The chain's CDR3 is CASSLGSTEQFF. The CDR3 DNA is TGTGCCAGCAGTTTAGGGTCGACCGAGCAGTTCTTC.

This clonotype showed up just a few times. The genes are TRBV7-2 and TRBJ2-3, with 8 bases matching TRBD2. The CDR3 sequence is 15 residues long. With 0 bases clipped from V and 8 bases from J, the junction kept 7 bases outside the gene matches. Germline V gives CDR1 SGHTA, CDR2 FQGNSA. The CDR3 loop is CASSLASGATGTQYF. The CDR3 DNA reads TGTGCCAGCAGCTTAGCTAGCGGGGCTACGGGTACGCAGTATTTT.

This clonotype was seen a single time. The chain recombines TRBV28 with TRBJ2-7; either TRBD1 or TRBD2 may supply D (6 bases each). Germline V gene sequence: CDR1 MDHEN, CDR2 SYDVKM. The CDR3 is 18 amino acids. V lost 1 base and J lost 0, with 19 bases in between. DNA for the CDR3: TGTGCCAGCAGTTTATCCCCACGGGGGACACTCTTCTCCTACGAGCAGTACTTC. Encoded protein: CASSLSPRGTLFSYEQYF.

This clonotype was counted many times. The V and J genes are TRBV4-1 and TRBJ1-6; D remains ambiguous. V was cut by 0 bases and J by 1 base, with 4 bases left in between. This CDR3 spans 15 amino acids. The germline CDR1 and CDR2 sequences are MGHRA and YSYEKL. CDR3 sequence: CASSQDGSYNSPLHF. CDR3 DNA: TGCGCCAGCAGCCAAGATGGTTCCTATAATTCACCCCTCCACTTT.

A note on this clonotype: This may be a read error: a much more frequent sequence differs by one nucleotide. The missing conserved phenylalanine or tryptophan at the end of this CDR3 makes a read error likely. The chain couples TRBV20-1 to TRBJ2-1; TRBD1 or TRBD2 may be the D gene (5 bases each). Germline-derived CDR1 and CDR2 are DFQATT and SNEGSKA (reference sequence). V was cut by 3 bases and J by 8 bases, with 14 bases left in between. The CDR3 spans 13 residues. CDR3 region: CSASWGFLDEQFS. The DNA of the CDR3 is TGCAGTGCTAGCTGGGGGTTTTTGGATGAGCAGTTCTCC.

This clonotype occurred many times. This chain links TRBV20-1 with TRBJ2-3; 12 bases agree with TRBD2. Germline lookup yields CDR1 DFQATT and CDR2 SNEGSKA (reference sequence). The CDR3 consists of 15 residues. V shed 5 bases, J shed 0 bases, and the junction held 3 bases outside the gene matches. DNA for the CDR3: TGCAGTGCTGATGGACTAGCGGGAAGCACAGATACGCAGTATTTT. Its translation: CSADGLAGSTDTQYF.

CDR3 amino acids: CASSQGHENTEAFF. The CDR3 nucleotides are TGTGCCAGCAGCCAGGGACATGAGAACACTGAAGCTTTCTTT. The chain links TRBV7-9 to TRBJ1-1, with D tentatively TRBD1 (6 bases). Germline CDR1 and CDR2: SEHNR and FQNEAQ (reference sequence). The CDR3 totals 14 residues. V shed 5 bases and J shed 1 base, with 11 bases lying between them.

This clonotype showed up many times. The chain links TRBV21-1 to TRBJ1-1; the D call in the table, TRBD1, was not verified against the DNA. TRBV21-1 is a pseudogene locus. The CDR3 spans 12 residues. The CDR3 DNA is TGTGCCAGCAACCTCGACAGGGTCGGAGCTTTCTTT. It specifies CASNLDRVGAFF.

This clonotype was recorded many times. The J gene is TRBJ1-2, the V gene TRBV9; the D gene is possibly TRBD1 (5 bases). Germline CDR1 and CDR2: SGDLS and YYNGEE. The CDR3 is 16 amino acids. V was cut by 4 bases and J by 4 bases, with 20 bases left in between. CDR3 region: CASSQSSGGVGYGYTF. Written as DNA, the CDR3 is TGTGCCAGCAGCCAGAGCTCCGGGGGTGTGGGCTATGGCTACACCTTC. Based on the CDR3 plus reference TRBV9 and TRBJ1-2, the full variable domain is DSGVTQTPKHLITATGQRVTLRCSPRSGDLSVYWYQQSLDQGLQFLIQYYNGEERAKGNILERFSAQQFPDLHSELNLSSLELGDSALYFCASSQSSGGVGYGYTFGSGTRLTVV.

This clonotype has just a few counts. This chain links TRBV9 with TRBJ2-6; D is perhaps TRBD2 (5 bases). V was cut by 2 bases and J by 2 bases, with 5 bases left in between. Germline assignment: CDR1 SGDLS and CDR2 YYNGEE. CDR3 size: 14 residues. CDR3 DNA sequence: TGTGCCAGCAGCGTGAGGGCTGGGGCCAACGTCCTGACTTTC. It translates to CASSVRAGANVLTF.

This clonotype was counted at least ten times. The chain joins TRBV28 to TRBJ2-5; D perhaps matches TRBD2 (5 bases). This CDR3 has 15 residues. Germline V gene data show CDR1 as MDHEN and CDR2 as SYDVKM. Trimming stripped 4 bases from V and 6 bases from J, with 18 bases between. The CDR3 DNA follows: TGTGCCAGCAGTTCCCAAACTTTGCGGGTTAAGACCCAGTACTTC. Its translation is CASSSQTLRVKTQYF. The whole variable domain, filled in from reference TRBV28 and TRBJ2-5, reads DVKVTQSSRYLVKRTGEKVFLECVQDMDHENMFWYRQDPGLGLRLIYFSYDVKMKEKGDIPEGYSVSREKKERFSLILESASTNQTSMYLCASSSQTLRVKTQYFGPGTRLLVL.

The sample holds many counts of this clonotype. The chain has TRBV5-1 and TRBJ2-3; D is ambiguous. CDR3 length: 15 amino acids. Germline V gene data show CDR1 as SGHRS and CDR2 as YFSETQ. V lost 1 base and J lost 2, with 11 bases in between. In DNA, the CDR3 is TGCGCCAGCAGCTTGAGGGTTGGAAACACAGATACGCAGTATTTT. This translates into CASSLRVGNTDTQYF.

This clonotype was detected only a few times. V is TRBV20-1 and J is TRBJ2-3; D perhaps matches TRBD1 (5 bases). Germline values: CDR1 DFQATT, CDR2 SNEGSKA (reference sequence). The ends were cut back, 4 bases at V and 4 bases at J, with 18 bases in the middle. The CDR3 has 15 residues. CDR3 amino acids: CSAIGAPGPADTQYF. CDR3 sequence (DNA): TGCAGTGCTATTGGGGCCCCCGGGCCCGCAGATACGCAGTATTTT.

The gene calls are TRBV10-3 and TRBJ1-2; 8 positions agree with TRBD1. The V and J ends lost 4 bases and 6 bases, in that order; junction bases with no gene match: 10. The CDR3 is made up of 15 amino acids. Germline lookup yields CDR1 ENHRY and CDR2 SYGVKD. The CDR3 region is CAISAGQEGINGYTF. The CDR3 region has the DNA TGTGCCATCAGTGCGGGACAGGAAGGTATAAATGGCTACACCTTC.

The chain joins TRBV6-1 to TRBJ1-1, with D tentatively TRBD1 (5 bases). Germline V CDR1 and CDR2: MNHNS, SASEGT. Trimming cost V 5 bases and J 1 base, with 17 bases left between them. The CDR3 totals 16 residues. The CDR3 sequence: CASSPRGDIRNTEAFF. The CDR3 coding sequence is TGTGCCAGCAGTCCGAGGGGCGACATCAGGAACACTGAAGCTTTCTTT.

This clonotype has a count of ten or more. The V call is TRBV20-1, the J call TRBJ1-5; 8 bases agree with TRBD1. The CDR3 runs 15 residues. From germline, CDR1 is DFQATT and CDR2 SNEGSKA (reference sequence). The ends lost 6 bases at V and 4 bases at J; junction bases unmatched: 11. The CDR3 DNA sequence: TGCAGTGCGGCCCCGGGACAGGAAGTAAATCAGCCCCAGCATTTT. Translation gives CSAAPGQEVNQPQHF.

This clonotype has more than one count but fewer than ten. This chain links TRBV5-1 with TRBJ2-7, with D uncertain. Germline V gene lookup returns CDR1 SGHRS and CDR2 YFSETQ. V lost 0 bases, J lost 5 bases, and 9 bases lay in between. The CDR3 consists of 13 residues. In DNA form, the CDR3 reads TGCGCCAGCAGCTTGGAAACCGGGCACGAGCAGTACTTC. It translates to CASSLETGHEQYF.

The CDR3 region has the DNA TGCGCCAGCAACACAGGAGACTCCTACAATGAGCAGTTCTTC. Its protein product is CASNTGDSYNEQFF. The J gene is TRBJ2-1, the V gene TRBV5-1; perhaps TRBD1 as D (5 bases). The V and J ends lost 6 bases and 0 bases respectively, with 10 bases between them. The germline gives CDR1 SGHRS, CDR2 YFSETQ. The CDR3 is 14 residues long. Filled out from reference TRBV5-1 and TRBJ2-1, the complete variable domain reads KAGVTQTPRYLIKTRGQQVTLSCSPISGHRSVSWYQQTPGQGLQFLFEYFSETQRNKGNFPGRFSGRQFSNSRSEMNVSTLELGDSALYLCASNTGDSYNEQFFGPGTRLTVL.

This clonotype showed up just a few times. This chain joins TRBV6-2 or TRBV6-3 and TRBJ1-4; D is undetermined. This CDR3 is built from 16 residues. Germline V CDR1 and CDR2: MNHEY, SVGEGT. The V end was cut by 2 bases, the J end by 6 bases, with 16 bases between. CDR3 in amino acids: CASSYEGARSYEKLFF. The DNA of the CDR3 is TGTGCCAGCAGTTACGAGGGCGCCAGATCCTATGAAAAACTGTTTTTT.